The sequence of this T cell receptor (beta chain) was determined in a study of blood T cell repertoires in COVID-19. For the study at large: The origin of the acute and convalescent COVID-19 samples was the United States, Italy and Spain. Sample material is recorded as cDNA or gDNA derived from T cells, B-cell-depleted T cells, or PBMCs.

Original processing methods: Using reference gene primer amplification, nucleated cell counts were estimated. Sequencing was performed with immunoSEQ multiplex PCR; in TCRdb, only in-frame clones are kept and a portion is missing. D and trimming were read from the DNA, whereas the V and J calls and clone size are those reported in that table. The table shows some 12,000 clones, with about 90% occurring only once. Per the germline V gene, CDR1 is SGDLS and CDR2 is YYNGEE. The CDR3 is 16 amino acids. V dropped 0 bases and J dropped 7; count of bases not matched to a gene: 6. The TCR originated in a woman between 70 and 85 years old with active COVID-19. The genes are TRBV9 and TRBJ2-3, with 12 bases fitting TRBD2. The sequenced material came from peripheral blood. The CDR3 loop reads CASSVEFGLAGYTQYF. The CDR3 nucleotides are TGTGCCAGCAGCGTAGAGTTCGGACTAGCGGGATATACGCAGTATTTT.